The entry below describes one TCR beta chain. These data are taken from a study of blood T cell repertoires in COVID-19. The CDR3 consists of 16 residues. Per the germline V gene, CDR1 is SGHVS and CDR2 is FQNEAQ. V shed 5 bases and J shed 4 bases, with 20 bases lying between them. The assay was immunoSEQ multiplex PCR, and TCRdb's table has in-frame clones only and misses some. Of some 150,000 clones listed, around 83% were seen once; the top ten hold roughly 1.4%. This TCR was sampled from a human donor in a cohort sampled during active COVID-19. Sample: peripheral blood. The rearrangement joins TRBV7-8 to TRBJ1-1; tentatively, D is TRBD1 (5 bases). In DNA form, the CDR3 reads TGTGCCAGCAGCCCCCGGACAAGGGCGGGGGGCACTGAAGCTTTCTTT. Amino acids: CASSPRTRAGGTEAFF.